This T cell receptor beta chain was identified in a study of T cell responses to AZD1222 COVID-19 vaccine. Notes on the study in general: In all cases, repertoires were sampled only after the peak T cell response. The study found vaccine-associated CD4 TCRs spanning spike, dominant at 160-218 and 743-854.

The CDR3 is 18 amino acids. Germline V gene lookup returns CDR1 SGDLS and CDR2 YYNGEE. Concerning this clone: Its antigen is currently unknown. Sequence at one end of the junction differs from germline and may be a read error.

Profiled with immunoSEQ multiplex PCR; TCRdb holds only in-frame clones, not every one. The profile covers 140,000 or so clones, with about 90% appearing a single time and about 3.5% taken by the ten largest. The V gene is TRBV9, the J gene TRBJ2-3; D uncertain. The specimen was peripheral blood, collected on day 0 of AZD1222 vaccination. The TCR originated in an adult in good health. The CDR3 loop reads CASSVVPVSSTSTDTQYF. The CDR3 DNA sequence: TGTGCTAGCAGCGTAGTTCCCGTGTCGAGTACTAGCACAGATACGCAGTATTTT.